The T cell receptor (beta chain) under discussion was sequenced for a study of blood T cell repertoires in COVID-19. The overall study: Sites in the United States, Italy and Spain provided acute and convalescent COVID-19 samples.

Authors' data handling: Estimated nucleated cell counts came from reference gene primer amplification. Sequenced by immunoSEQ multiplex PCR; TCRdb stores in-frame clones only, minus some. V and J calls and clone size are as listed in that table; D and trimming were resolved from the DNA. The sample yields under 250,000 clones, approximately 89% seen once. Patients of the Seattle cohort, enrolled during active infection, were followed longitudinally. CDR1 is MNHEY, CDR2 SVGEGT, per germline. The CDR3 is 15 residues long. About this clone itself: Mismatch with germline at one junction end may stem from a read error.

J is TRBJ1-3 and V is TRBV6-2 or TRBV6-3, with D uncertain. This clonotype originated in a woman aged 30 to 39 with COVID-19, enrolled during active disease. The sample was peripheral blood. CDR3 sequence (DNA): TGTGCCAGCAGATACTACAGAAGCTCTGGAAACACCATATATTTT. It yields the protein CASRYYRSSGNTIYF.